The rows below give T cell receptor beta chains drawn from one sample of a study of shared clonotypes between healthy human individuals. This table comes from immunoSEQ multiplex PCR, and its TCRdb copy is limited to in-frame clones, with some not included. The table shows roughly 2 million clones, with roughly 95% occurring only once. Specimen: naive CD4+ T cells sorted from blood. The receptors were gathered from a man aged 18 to 30 in good health. CDR3s include the opening cysteine and the closing phenylalanine or tryptophan. The D gene is left open where the match is weak. Clone size is given for some rows only: seen once, a few or many times, or a class if the clone is expanded.

-	-	TRBV6-1	TRBJ1-2	TGTGCCAGCATCCCCAGCGGGCCTAACTATGGCTACACCTTC	CASIPSGPNYGYTF
-	TRBD2	TRBV4-3	TRBJ2-3	TGCGCCAGCAGCCAAGGGGGACTAGCGGGATTCAATACGCAGTATTTT	CASSQGGLAGFNTQYF
-	TRBD1	TRBV18	TRBJ2-3	TGTGCCAGCTCACCGGGACAGGTCAACACAGATACGCAGTATTTT	CASSPGQVNTDTQYF
-	-	TRBV5-6	TRBJ1-2	TGTGCCAGCAGCAGAGAACAGGGATCTGTTGGCTACACCTTC	CASSREQGSVGYTF
-	TRBD2	TRBV11-2	TRBJ2-2	TGTGCCAGCAGCTTAACTAGCGTAAACACCGGGGAGCTGTTTTTT	CASSLTSVNTGELFF
-	-	TRBV2	TRBJ2-7	TGTGCCAGCATCCGGGACGGACAGTACGAGCAGTACTTC	CASIRDGQYEQYF
-	-	TRBV30	TRBJ2-3	TGTGCCTGGACGGAGACAGATACGCAGTATTTT	CAWTETDTQYF
-	-	TRBV2	TRBJ1-3	TGTGCCAGCAGAGCAGACAGATCGGGAAACACCATATATTTT	CASRADRSGNTIYF
-	-	TRBV5-1	TRBJ1-6	TGCGCCAGCAGCTTGCGGCCCCTCCACTTT	CASSLRPLHF
-	-	TRBV27	TRBJ2-5	TGTGCCAGCAGTTTTTCTTTAGGGGCGCCCCGGGAGACCCAGTACTTC	CASSFSLGAPRETQYF
once	-	TRBV5-8	TRBJ2-6	TGTGCCAGCAGGTTCTCTGGGGCCAACGTCCTGACTTTC	CASRFSGANVLTF
once	-	TRBV7-2	TRBJ1-6	TGTGCCAGCACTTACGTTCGGCAGTCAGGGTCGAATAATTCACCCCTCCACTTT	CASTYVRQSGSNNSPLHF
-	TRBD1	TRBV5-1	TRBJ2-5	TGCGCCAGCAGCTCTCCGGACAGGGGAGAGACCCAGTACTTC	CASSSPDRGETQYF
-	-	TRBV7-9	TRBJ2-1	TGTGCCAGCAGTTCTCCTCGGGAGAGACCGCTAAACAATGAGCAGTTCTTC	CASSSPRERPLNNEQFF
-	-	TRBV11-2	TRBJ1-1	TGTGCCAGCATCCTAGGGAGGGCCCTGAACACTGAAGCTTTCTTT	CASILGRALNTEAFF
-	-	TRBV21-1	TRBJ2-7	TGTGCCAGCAGCAAAGAACAGACACTAACAATCTACGAGCAGTACTTC	CASSKEQTLTIYEQYF
-	-	TRBV9	TRBJ2-2	TGTGCCAGCAGCCTCCAGGCCGGGGAGCTGTTTTTT	CASSLQAGELFF
-	-	TRBV28	TRBJ1-2	TGTGCCAGCAGTTCCCGGGCGACTTTCGCCGATGGCTACACCTTC	CASSSRATFADGYTF
-	TRBD1	TRBV9	TRBJ2-7	TGTGCCAGCAGCGTGACAGGGCGGAACGAGCAGTACTTC	CASSVTGRNEQYF
-	TRBD1	TRBV18	TRBJ1-3	TGTGCCAGCTCAGGATCCTCGGGACAGGGTTACTCTGGAAACACCATATATTTT	CASSGSSGQGYSGNTIYF